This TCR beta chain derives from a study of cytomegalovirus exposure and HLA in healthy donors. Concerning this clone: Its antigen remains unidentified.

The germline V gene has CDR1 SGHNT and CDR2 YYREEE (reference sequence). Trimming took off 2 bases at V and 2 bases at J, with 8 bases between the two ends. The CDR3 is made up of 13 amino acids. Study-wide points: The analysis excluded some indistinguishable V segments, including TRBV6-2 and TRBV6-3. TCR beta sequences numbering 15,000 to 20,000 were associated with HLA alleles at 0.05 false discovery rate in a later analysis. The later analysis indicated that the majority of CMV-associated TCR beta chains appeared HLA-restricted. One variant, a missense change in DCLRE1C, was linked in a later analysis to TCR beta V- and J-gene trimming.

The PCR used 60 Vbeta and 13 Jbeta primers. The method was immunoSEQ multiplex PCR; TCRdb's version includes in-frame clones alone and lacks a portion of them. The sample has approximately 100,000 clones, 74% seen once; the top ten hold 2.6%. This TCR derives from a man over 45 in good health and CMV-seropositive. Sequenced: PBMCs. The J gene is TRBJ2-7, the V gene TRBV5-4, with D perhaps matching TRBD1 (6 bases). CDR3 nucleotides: TGTGCCAGCAGCTTAGGGACAACCTACGAGCAGTACTTC. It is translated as CASSLGTTYEQYF.